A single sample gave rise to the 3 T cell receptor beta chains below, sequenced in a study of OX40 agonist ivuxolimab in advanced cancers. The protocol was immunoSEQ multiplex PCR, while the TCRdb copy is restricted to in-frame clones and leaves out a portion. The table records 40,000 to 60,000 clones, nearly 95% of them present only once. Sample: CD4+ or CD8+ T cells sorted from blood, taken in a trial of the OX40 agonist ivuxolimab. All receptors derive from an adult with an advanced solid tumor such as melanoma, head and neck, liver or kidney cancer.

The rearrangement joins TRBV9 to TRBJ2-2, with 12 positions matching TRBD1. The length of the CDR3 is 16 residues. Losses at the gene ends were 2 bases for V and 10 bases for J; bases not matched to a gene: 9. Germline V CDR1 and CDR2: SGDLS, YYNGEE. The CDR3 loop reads CASSVRDRGRREELFF. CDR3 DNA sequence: TGTGCCAGCAGCGTCCGGGACAGGGGGCGACGGGAGGAGCTGTTTTTT.

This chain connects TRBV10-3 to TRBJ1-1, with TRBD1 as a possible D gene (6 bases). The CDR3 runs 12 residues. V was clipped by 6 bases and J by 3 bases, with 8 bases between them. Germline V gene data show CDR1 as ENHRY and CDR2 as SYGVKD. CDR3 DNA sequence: TGTGCCATCAGGGACAGCGACACTGAAGCTTTCTTT. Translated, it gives CAIRDSDTEAFF.

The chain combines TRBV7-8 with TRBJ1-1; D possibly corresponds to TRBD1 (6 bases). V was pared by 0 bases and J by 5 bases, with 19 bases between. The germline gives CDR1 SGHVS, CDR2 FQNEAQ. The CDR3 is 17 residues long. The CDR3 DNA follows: TGTGCCAGCAGCTTAGCGATTTTGGGGGCAGCTGGGACTGAAGCTTTCTTT. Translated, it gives CASSLAILGAAGTEAFF.